This T cell receptor (beta chain) was sequenced for a study of identical twins. All donors were healthy Caucasians. Each cDNA held unique molecular identifiers, and template switching gave it a universal primer site. TCRdb independently ran MiXCR on the 5' RACE reads; one entry per CDR3 protein. The sample has around 550,000 distinct CDR3 sequences; 12% to 15% are singletons. Germline CDR1 LGHDT, CDR2 YNNKEL (reference sequence). The V segment lost 10 bases and the J segment 3 bases; nucleotides outside the gene matches: 10. The CDR3 consists of 15 residues. The same sample was also studied in work on yellow fever vaccine responses in identical twins. That study reports: In identical twins, vaccine T cell responses appeared partly shared and partly individual.

The chain links TRBV3-1 to TRBJ2-1, with 9 bases aligning to TRBD2. This sequence was found in a woman aged 18-29 years in good health. The sequencing sample was made of CD4+ T cells sorted from blood. The CDR3 DNA sequence: TGTGCCACCTCAACAAATAGCGGGGGCTACAATGAGCAGTTCTTC. The encoded protein is CATSTNSGGYNEQFF.